The rows below give T cell receptor beta chains drawn from one sample of a study of blood T cell repertoires in COVID-19. This table comes from immunoSEQ multiplex PCR, and its TCRdb copy is limited to in-frame clones, with some not included. The sample yields roughly 400,000 clones, more than 80% seen once. The sequencing sample was made of PBMCs or T cells enriched from blood (not recorded which). The receptor set was obtained from a man between 25 and 39 years old who had recovered from COVID-19. The CDR3 runs from the conserved cysteine through the conserved F or W. A D gene is named only where the DNA matches it firmly. Only part of the rows carry a size: once, few, many, or a class if the clone is expanded.

V	D	J	size	CDR3	DNA
TRBV19	NA	TRBJ1-3	NA	CASSPGALGNTIYF	TGTGCCAGTAGTCCCGGAGCACTTGGAAACACCATATATTTT
TRBV10-1	TRBD1	TRBJ2-3	NA	CASSSRQGAVTDTQYF	TGCGCCAGCAGTTCACGACAGGGGGCCGTAACAGATACGCAGTATTTT
TRBV11-2	NA	TRBJ2-5	NA	CASSLEWPGTLQETQYF	TGTGCCAGCAGCTTAGAGTGGCCCGGGACTCTACAAGAGACCCAGTACTTC
TRBV4-1	TRBD2	TRBJ2-2	NA	CASSQDRTSGTGELFF	TGCGCCAGCAGCCAAGATAGGACTAGCGGGACGGGGGAGCTGTTTTTT
TRBV19	NA	TRBJ2-1	NA	CASSVRDNEQFF	TGTGCCAGTAGTGTACGGGACAATGAGCAGTTCTTC
TRBV4-2	TRBD2	TRBJ2-7	NA	CASSPQPSGSGSYEQYF	TGTGCCAGCAGCCCACAACCCAGCGGGAGTGGGTCCTACGAGCAGTACTTC
TRBV27	TRBD1	TRBJ2-2	NA	CASSLRDRLDTGELFF	TGTGCCAGCAGTTTAAGGGACAGACTTGACACCGGGGAGCTGTTTTTT
TRBV29-1	NA	TRBJ2-3	NA	CSAVPPADTQYF	TGCAGCGCCGTACCGCCGGCAGATACGCAGTATTTT
TRBV6-5	TRBD2	TRBJ2-1	NA	CASSYSTGGLYNEQFF	TGTGCCAGCAGTTACTCGACGGGGGGTCTTTACAATGAGCAGTTCTTC
TRBV19	TRBD1	TRBJ1-1	NA	CASSRTGGFGTEAFF	TGTGCCAGTAGTAGGACAGGGGGCTTCGGCACTGAAGCTTTCTTT
TRBV12-3/TRBV12-4	NA	TRBJ2-3	NA	CASSFPVSDTQYF	TGTGCCAGCAGTTTCCCAGTGTCAGATACGCAGTATTTT
TRBV7-9	NA	TRBJ1-5	NA	CASSPGGNSNQPQHF	TGTGCCAGCAGCCCCGGGGGGAATAGCAATCAGCCCCAGCATTTT
TRBV5-1	TRBD1	TRBJ1-1	NA	CASREDREKAFF	TGCGCCAGCAGGGAGGACAGGGAGAAAGCTTTCTTT
TRBV6-5	NA	TRBJ1-5	NA	CASSFNRDSNQPQHF	TGTGCCAGCAGCTTTAACAGGGATAGCAATCAGCCCCAGCATTTT
TRBV2	TRBD1	TRBJ1-1	NA	CASSRDRVNTEAFF	TGTGCCAGCAGCAGGGACAGGGTAAACACTGAAGCTTTCTTT
TRBV3-1/TRBV3-2	TRBD1	TRBJ2-7	NA	CASSHRDSTEQYF	TGTGCCAGCAGCCACCGGGACAGCACGGAGCAGTACTTC
TRBV11-1	TRBD2	TRBJ2-7	few	CASSLEAAGGYEQYF	TGTGCCAGCAGCTTAGAGGCAGCGGGGGGATACGAGCAGTACTTC
TRBV19	TRBD1	TRBJ2-1	NA	CASTDRGGNNEQFF	TGTGCCAGTACAGACAGGGGAGGTAACAATGAGCAGTTCTTC
TRBV4-1	TRBD1	TRBJ1-5	NA	CASSHVGDSRIQPQHF	TGCGCCAGCAGCCATGTGGGGGACAGTCGAATTCAGCCCCAGCATTTT
TRBV3-1/TRBV3-2	TRBD1	TRBJ2-2	NA	CASSPGQAVGGELFF	TGTGCCAGCAGCCCCGGACAGGCTGTCGGCGGGGAGCTGTTTTTT
TRBV6-2/TRBV6-3	TRBD2	TRBJ2-3	NA	CASSLPLSGGDSGDTQYF	TGTGCCAGCAGTTTACCCCTAAGCGGGGGCGACTCCGGGGATACGCAGTATTTT
TRBV6-1	NA	TRBJ2-7	NA	CASSEGPLYEQYF	TGTGCCAGCAGTGAGGGCCCTCTCTACGAGCAGTACTTC
TRBV28	NA	TRBJ2-3	NA	CASRAPGLPSTDTQYF	TGTGCCAGCAGAGCTCCGGGACTTCCTAGCACAGATACGCAGTATTTT
TRBV4-2	NA	TRBJ2-2	NA	CASSQEFRDLTGELFF	TGTGCCAGCAGCCAAGAATTCCGGGATCTCACCGGGGAGCTGTTTTTT
TRBV7-9	NA	TRBJ1-4	NA	CASSPRRAEGGEKLFF	TGTGCCAGCAGCCCCCGAAGGGCGGAGGGAGGCGAAAAACTGTTTTTT
TRBV2	TRBD2	TRBJ2-7	NA	CASSEAREGYEQYF	TGTGCCAGCAGTGAAGCGAGGGAGGGCTACGAGCAGTACTTC
TRBV7-9	NA	TRBJ1-5	NA	CASSLGGGQPQHF	TGTGCCAGCAGCTTAGGGGGAGGGCAGCCCCAGCATTTT
TRBV28	TRBD1	TRBJ1-2	few	CATSGTGQGTNYGYTF	TGTGCCACCTCCGGGACGGGACAGGGGACCAACTATGGCTACACCTTC
TRBV7-2	NA	TRBJ2-7	NA	CASSSQGATMEGQYF	TGTGCCAGCAGCTCCCAGGGTGCGACGATGGAGGGGCAGTACTTC
TRBV11-2	TRBD2	TRBJ2-5	NA	CASSFYGGRVAGGRETQYF	TGTGCCAGCAGTTTCTACGGGGGGCGGGTAGCGGGAGGCAGGGAGACCCAGTACTTC
TRBV7-9	TRBD1	TRBJ1-2	NA	CASSLAGAGGNGYTF	TGTGCCAGCAGCTTAGCGGGGGCAGGGGGTAATGGCTACACCTTC
TRBV7-2	TRBD2	TRBJ2-7	once	CASRPAGVIYEQYF	TGTGCCAGCAGACCAGCGGGAGTTATATACGAGCAGTACTTC
TRBV27	TRBD2	TRBJ2-7	NA	CASSLSGLAGNPSYEQYF	TGTGCCAGCAGTTTATCGGGACTAGCGGGAAACCCATCCTACGAGCAGTACTTC
TRBV4-1	NA	TRBJ2-1	NA	CASSQRLDDYNEQFF	TGCGCCAGCAGCCAGAGACTAGACGACTACAATGAGCAGTTCTTC
TRBV28	NA	TRBJ1-2	once	CASSLSISRGSGYTF	TGTGCCAGCAGTTTGAGTATCTCCAGGGGAAGTGGCTACACCTTC
TRBV7-2	NA	TRBJ1-1	NA	CASSPRGRGDTEAFF	TGTGCCAGCAGCCCCCGAGGGAGGGGGGACACTGAAGCTTTCTTT
TRBV10-3	NA	TRBJ2-5	NA	CAISGPEGQETQYF	TGTGCCATCAGTGGGCCGGAGGGCCAAGAGACCCAGTACTTC
TRBV15	TRBD1	TRBJ1-4	NA	CATSRGGQGNEKLFF	TGTGCCACCAGCAGAGGGGGACAGGGTAATGAAAAACTGTTTTTT
TRBV5-1	TRBD2	TRBJ2-3	once	CASEVGLAGDTQYF	TGCGCCAGCGAAGTTGGACTAGCTGGTGATACGCAGTATTTT
TRBV19	TRBD1	TRBJ1-6	NA	CASSTGQVINSPLHF	TGTGCCAGTAGTACCGGACAGGTCATTAATTCACCCCTCCACTTT
TRBV2	NA	TRBJ2-7	NA	CASSESRGDYYEQYF	TGTGCCAGCAGTGAATCCAGGGGGGATTATTACGAGCAGTACTTC
TRBV27	NA	TRBJ1-5	NA	CASSSTSYQPQHF	TGTGCCAGCAGTTCGACAAGTTATCAGCCCCAGCATTTT
TRBV11-2	NA	TRBJ1-3	NA	CASSPLRNTIYF	TGTGCCAGCAGCCCCCTAAGAAACACCATATATTTT
TRBV5-1	TRBD2	TRBJ2-7	NA	CASGLAGGVYEQYF	TGCGCCAGCGGTCTCGCGGGGGGCGTCTACGAGCAGTACTTC
TRBV10-2	NA	TRBJ2-3	NA	CASSESGIGGPDTQYF	TGCGCCAGCAGTGAGTCGGGGATTGGAGGCCCAGATACGCAGTATTTT
TRBV19	NA	TRBJ2-2	NA	CASRETEVPGELFF	TGTGCCAGCAGAGAGACCGAGGTCCCCGGGGAGCTGTTTTTT
TRBV7-9	NA	TRBJ2-2	NA	CASSLVFQHRTGELFF	TGTGCCAGCAGCTTAGTTTTTCAACACAGGACCGGGGAGCTGTTTTTT
TRBV29-1	TRBD1	TRBJ1-1	NA	CSVGQSNTEAFF	TGCAGCGTGGGACAGTCGAACACTGAAGCTTTCTTT
TRBV7-6	TRBD1	TRBJ2-7	NA	CASSLADPGTEVEQYF	TGTGCCAGCAGCTTAGCGGATCCGGGGACAGAGGTCGAGCAGTACTTC
TRBV12-3/TRBV12-4	NA	TRBJ1-5	NA	CASSLTGNQPQHF	TGTGCCAGCAGTTTAACAGGCAATCAGCCCCAGCATTTT
TRBV9	TRBD1	TRBJ2-7	NA	CASSVEGTVDYEQYF	TGTGCCAGCAGCGTAGAGGGGACAGTGGACTACGAGCAGTACTTC
TRBV9	TRBD1	TRBJ2-3	once	CASSPLRDSQDTQYF	TGTGCCAGCAGCCCCTTACGGGACAGCCAAGATACGCAGTATTTT
TRBV19	NA	TRBJ2-3	NA	CASRRQLSSTDTQYF	TGTGCCAGTAGAAGACAGCTCTCTAGCACAGATACGCAGTATTTT